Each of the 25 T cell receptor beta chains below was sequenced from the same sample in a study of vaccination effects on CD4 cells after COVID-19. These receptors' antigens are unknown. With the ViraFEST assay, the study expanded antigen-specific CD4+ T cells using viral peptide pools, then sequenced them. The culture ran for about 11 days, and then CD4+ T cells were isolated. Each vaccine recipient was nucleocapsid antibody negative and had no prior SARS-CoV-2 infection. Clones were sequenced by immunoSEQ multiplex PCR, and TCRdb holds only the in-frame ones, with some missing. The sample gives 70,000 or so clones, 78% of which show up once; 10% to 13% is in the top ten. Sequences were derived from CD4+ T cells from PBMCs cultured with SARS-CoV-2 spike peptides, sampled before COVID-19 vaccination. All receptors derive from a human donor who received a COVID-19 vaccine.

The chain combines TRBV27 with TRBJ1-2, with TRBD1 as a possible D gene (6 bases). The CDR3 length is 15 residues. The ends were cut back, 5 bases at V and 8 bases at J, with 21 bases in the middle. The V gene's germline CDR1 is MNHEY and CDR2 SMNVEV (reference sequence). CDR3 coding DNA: TGTGCCAGCAGTCCCCAACTGGGGCAGGGGTACGGCTACACCTTC. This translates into CASSPQLGQGYGYTF.

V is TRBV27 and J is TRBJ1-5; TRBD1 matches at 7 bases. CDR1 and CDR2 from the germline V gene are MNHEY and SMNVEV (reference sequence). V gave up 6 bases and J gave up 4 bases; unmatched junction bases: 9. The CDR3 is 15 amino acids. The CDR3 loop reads CASRSLGTDNQPQHF. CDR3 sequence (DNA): TGTGCCAGCAGGTCACTCGGGACAGATAATCAGCCCCAGCATTTT.

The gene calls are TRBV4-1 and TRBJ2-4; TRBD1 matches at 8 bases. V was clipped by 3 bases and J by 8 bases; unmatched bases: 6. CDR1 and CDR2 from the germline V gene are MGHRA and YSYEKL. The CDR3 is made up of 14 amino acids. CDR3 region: CASSQGQVRDIQYF. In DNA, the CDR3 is TGCGCCAGCAGCCAGGGACAGGTCCGGGACATTCAGTACTTC.

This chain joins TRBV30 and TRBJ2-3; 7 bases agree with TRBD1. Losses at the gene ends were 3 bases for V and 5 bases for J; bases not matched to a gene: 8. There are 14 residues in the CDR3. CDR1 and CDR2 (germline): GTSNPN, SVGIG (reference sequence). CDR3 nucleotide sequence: TGTGCCTGGAGCCCTCCGGGACAGAGAGATACGCAGTATTTT. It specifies CAWSPPGQRDTQYF.

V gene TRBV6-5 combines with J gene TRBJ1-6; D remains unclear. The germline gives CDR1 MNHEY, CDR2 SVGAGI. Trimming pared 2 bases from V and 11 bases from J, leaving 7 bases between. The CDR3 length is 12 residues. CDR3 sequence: CASSYSFAPLHF. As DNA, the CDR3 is TGTGCCAGCAGTTACAGTTTCGCACCCCTCCACTTT.

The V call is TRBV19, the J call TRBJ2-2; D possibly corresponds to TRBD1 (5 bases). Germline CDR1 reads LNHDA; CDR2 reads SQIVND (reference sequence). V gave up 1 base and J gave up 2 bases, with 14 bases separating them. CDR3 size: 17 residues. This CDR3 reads CASSIGLRGTNTGELFF. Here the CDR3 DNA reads TGTGCCAGTAGTATAGGATTAAGGGGAACAAACACCGGGGAGCTGTTTTTT.

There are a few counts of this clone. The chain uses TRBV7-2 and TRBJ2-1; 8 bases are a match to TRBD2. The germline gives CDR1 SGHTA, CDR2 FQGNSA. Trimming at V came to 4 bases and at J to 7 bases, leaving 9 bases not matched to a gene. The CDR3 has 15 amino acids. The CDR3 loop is CASSSLAGGLNEQFF. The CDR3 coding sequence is TGTGCCAGCAGCTCCCTGGCGGGGGGCCTGAATGAGCAGTTCTTC.

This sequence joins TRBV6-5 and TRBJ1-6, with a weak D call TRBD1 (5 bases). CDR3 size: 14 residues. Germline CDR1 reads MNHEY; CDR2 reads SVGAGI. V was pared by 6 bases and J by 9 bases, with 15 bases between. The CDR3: CASSRDRGGSPLHF. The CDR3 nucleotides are TGTGCCAGCAGCAGGGACCGTGGGGGTTCACCCCTCCACTTT.

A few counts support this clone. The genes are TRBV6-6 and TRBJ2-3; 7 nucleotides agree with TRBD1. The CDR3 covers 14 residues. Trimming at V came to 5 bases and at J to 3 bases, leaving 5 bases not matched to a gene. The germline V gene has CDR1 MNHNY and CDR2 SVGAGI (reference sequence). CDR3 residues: CASSGTVLTDTQYF. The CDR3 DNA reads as TGTGCCAGCAGTGGGACAGTCCTTACAGATACGCAGTATTTT.

CDR3 residues: CASSLGQGTYNSPLHF. The CDR3 nucleotides are TGTGCCAGCAGTTTGGGTCAGGGAACATATAATTCACCCCTCCACTTT. This chain uses TRBV28 with TRBJ1-6; weak D call: TRBD1 (5 bases). This CDR3 has 16 amino acids. With 3 bases removed from V and 4 bases from J, the gap between germline ends came to 13 bases. The germline CDR1 and CDR2 sequences are MDHEN and SYDVKM.

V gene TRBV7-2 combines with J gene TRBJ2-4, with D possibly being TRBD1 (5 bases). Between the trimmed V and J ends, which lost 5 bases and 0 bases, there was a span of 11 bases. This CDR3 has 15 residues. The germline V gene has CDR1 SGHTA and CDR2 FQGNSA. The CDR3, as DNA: TGTGCCAGCAGCATATTTCAGGGAGCCAAAAACATTCAGTACTTC. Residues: CASSIFQGAKNIQYF.

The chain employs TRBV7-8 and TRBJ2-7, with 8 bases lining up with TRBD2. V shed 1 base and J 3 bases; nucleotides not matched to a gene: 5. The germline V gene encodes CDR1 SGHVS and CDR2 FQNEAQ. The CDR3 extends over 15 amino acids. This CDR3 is CASSLGLGTSYEQYV. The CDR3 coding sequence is TGTGCCAGCAGCTTAGGTCTTGGGACTAGCTACGAGCAGTACGTC.

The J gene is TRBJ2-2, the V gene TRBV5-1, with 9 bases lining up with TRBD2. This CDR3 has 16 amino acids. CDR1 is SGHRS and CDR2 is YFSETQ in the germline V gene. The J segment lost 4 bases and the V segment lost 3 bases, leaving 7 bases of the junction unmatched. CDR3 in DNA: TGCGCCAGCAGCTCCCTTGGCGGGGGGGCCACCGGGGAGCTGTTTTTT. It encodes CASSSLGGGATGELFF. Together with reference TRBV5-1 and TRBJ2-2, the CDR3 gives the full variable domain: KAGVTQTPRYLIKTRGQQVTLSCSPISGHRSVSWYQQTPGQGLQFLFEYFSETQRNKGNFPGRFSGRQFSNSRSEMNVSTLELGDSALYLCASSSLGGGATGELFFGEGSRLTVL.

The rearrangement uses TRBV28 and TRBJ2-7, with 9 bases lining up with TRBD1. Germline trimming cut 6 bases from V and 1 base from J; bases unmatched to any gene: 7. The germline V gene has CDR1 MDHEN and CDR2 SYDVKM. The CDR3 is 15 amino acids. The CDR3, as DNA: TGTGCCAGCAGCTCCACCGGGACAGGGTCCTACGAGCAGTACGTC. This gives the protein CASSSTGTGSYEQYV.

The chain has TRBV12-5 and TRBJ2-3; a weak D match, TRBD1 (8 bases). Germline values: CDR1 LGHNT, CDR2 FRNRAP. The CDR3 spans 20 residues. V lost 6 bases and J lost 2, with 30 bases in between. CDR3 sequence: CASGYLAPDRGGSLTDTQYF. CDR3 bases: TGTGCTAGTGGATATCTCGCCCCCGACAGGGGAGGGTCCCTCACAGATACGCAGTATTTT.

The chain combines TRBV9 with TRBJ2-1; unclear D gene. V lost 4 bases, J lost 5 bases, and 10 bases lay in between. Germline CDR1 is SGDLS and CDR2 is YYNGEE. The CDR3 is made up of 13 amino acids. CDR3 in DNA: TGTGCCAGCAGCCTTCATCGTAACAATGAGCAGTTCTTC. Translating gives CASSLHRNNEQFF.

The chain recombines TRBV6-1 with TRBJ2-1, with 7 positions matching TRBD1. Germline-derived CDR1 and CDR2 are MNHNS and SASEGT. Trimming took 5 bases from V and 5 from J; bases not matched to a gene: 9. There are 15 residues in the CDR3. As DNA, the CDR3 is TGTGCCAGCAGTTCCACGACAGGGCAAAACAATGAGCAGTTCTTC. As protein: CASSSTTGQNNEQFF.

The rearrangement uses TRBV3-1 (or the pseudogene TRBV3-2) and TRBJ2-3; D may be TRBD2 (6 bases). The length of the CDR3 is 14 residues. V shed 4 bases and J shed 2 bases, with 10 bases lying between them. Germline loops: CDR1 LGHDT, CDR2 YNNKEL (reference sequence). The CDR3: CASSRGTATDTQYF. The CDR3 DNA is TGTGCCAGCAGCCGAGGGACTGCCACAGATACGCAGTATTTT.

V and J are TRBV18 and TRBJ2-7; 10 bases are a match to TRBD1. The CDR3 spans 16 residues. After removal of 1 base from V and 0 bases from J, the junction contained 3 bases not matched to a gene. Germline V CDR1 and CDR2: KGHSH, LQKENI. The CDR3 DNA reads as TGTGCCAGCTCACCACGGGGACAGGGGAGCTCCTACGAGCAGTACGTC. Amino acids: CASSPRGQGSSYEQYV.

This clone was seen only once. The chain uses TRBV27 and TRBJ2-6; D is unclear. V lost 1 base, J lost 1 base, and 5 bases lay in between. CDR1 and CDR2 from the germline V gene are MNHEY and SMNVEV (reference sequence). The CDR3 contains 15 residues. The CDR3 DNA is TGTGCCAGCAGTTTATACGGATCTGGGGCCAACGTCCTGACTTTC. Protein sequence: CASSLYGSGANVLTF. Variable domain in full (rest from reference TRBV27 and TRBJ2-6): EAQVTQNPRYLITVTGKKLTVTCSQNMNHEYMSWYRQDPGLGLRQIYYSMNVEVTDKGDVPEGYKVSRKEKRNFPLILESPSPNQTSLYFCASSLYGSGANVLTFGAGSRLTVL.

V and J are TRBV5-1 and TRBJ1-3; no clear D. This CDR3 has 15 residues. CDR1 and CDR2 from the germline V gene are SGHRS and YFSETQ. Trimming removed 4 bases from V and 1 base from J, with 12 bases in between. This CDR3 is CASSPTAGSGNTIYF. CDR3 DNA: TGCGCCAGCAGCCCCACGGCCGGATCTGGAAACACCATATATTTT. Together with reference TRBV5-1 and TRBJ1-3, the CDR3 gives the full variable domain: KAGVTQTPRYLIKTRGQQVTLSCSPISGHRSVSWYQQTPGQGLQFLFEYFSETQRNKGNFPGRFSGRQFSNSRSEMNVSTLELGDSALYLCASSPTAGSGNTIYFGEGSWLTVV.

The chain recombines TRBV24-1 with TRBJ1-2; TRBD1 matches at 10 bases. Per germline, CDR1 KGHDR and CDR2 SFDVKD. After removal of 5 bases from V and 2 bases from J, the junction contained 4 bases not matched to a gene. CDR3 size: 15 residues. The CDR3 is CATSATTGGNYGYTF. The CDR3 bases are TGTGCCACCAGTGCCACGACAGGGGGCAACTATGGCTACACCTTC.

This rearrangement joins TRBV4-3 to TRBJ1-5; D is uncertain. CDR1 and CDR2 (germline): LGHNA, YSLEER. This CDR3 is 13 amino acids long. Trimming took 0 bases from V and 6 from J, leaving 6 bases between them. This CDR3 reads CASSQDRTQPQHF. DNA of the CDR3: TGCGCCAGCAGCCAAGATAGGACTCAGCCCCAGCATTTT.

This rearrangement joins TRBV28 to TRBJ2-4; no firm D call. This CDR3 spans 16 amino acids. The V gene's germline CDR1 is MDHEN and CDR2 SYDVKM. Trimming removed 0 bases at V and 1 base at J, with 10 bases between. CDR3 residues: CASSLWSPGAKNIQYF. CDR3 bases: TGTGCCAGCAGTTTATGGTCCCCCGGGGCCAAAAACATTCAGTACTTC. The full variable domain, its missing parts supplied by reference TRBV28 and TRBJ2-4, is DVKVTQSSRYLVKRTGEKVFLECVQDMDHENMFWYRQDPGLGLRLIYFSYDVKMKEKGDIPEGYSVSREKKERFSLILESASTNQTSMYLCASSLWSPGAKNIQYFGAGTRLSVL.

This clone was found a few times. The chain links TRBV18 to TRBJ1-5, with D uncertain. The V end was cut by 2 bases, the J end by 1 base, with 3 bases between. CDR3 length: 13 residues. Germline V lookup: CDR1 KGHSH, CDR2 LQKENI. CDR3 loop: CASSPDSNQPQHF. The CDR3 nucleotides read TGTGCCAGCTCACCAGACAGCAATCAGCCCCAGCATTTT.